This TCR beta chain was retrieved from a study of identical twins' blood T cells. The CDR3 has 12 residues. The germline CDR1 and CDR2 sequences are SNHLY and FYNNEI. TCR cDNA libraries were made from RNA using a previously described, modified protocol. In TCRdb, the 5' RACE reads were re-called with MiXCR into one record per CDR3 protein. The data hold 300,000 to 450,000 distinct CDR3 sequences, with over 25% observed a single time. Points on this clonotype: It may be a read error: a sequence one base away is much more abundant.

Source material: PBMCs. The clonotype was recovered from a woman aged 18 to 49 in good health. This rearrangement joins TRBV2 to TRBJ2-3; D is ambiguous. DNA for the CDR3: TGTGCCAGCAGCGAAATAACAGATACGCGGTATTTT. Translation: CASSEITDTRYF. Looking up the rest from reference TRBV2 and TRBJ2-3 gives the full variable domain: EPEVTQTPSHQVTQMGQEVILRCVPISNHLYFYWYRQILGQKVEFLVSFYNNEISEKSEIFDDQFSVERPDGSNFTLKIRSTKLEDSAMYFCASSEITDTRYFGPGTRLTVL.